This T cell receptor beta chain was recovered during a study of blood T cell repertoires in COVID-19 (dated by TCRdb to the early 2020s). Concerning the study at large: Collaborator samples came from the United States, Italy and Spain and covered acute and convalescent phases of COVID-19. The prospective study material was composed of cDNA or gDNA derived from T cells, B-cell-depleted T cells, or PBMCs. The dataset comprised deeply sampled blood TCRbeta repertoires from subjects exposed to, actively infected with, or recovered from COVID-19. The repertoires were released in a freely available public database meant as a resource for research on the immune response to SARS-CoV-2. Samples came from the ongoing ImmuneRACE study (first 160 participants) plus 1,254 subjects from 6 global collaborators. The sample metadata nearly always contained a de-identified subject ID, COVID-19 status, age in years and sex. HLA class I and class II types, where available, came from metadata supplied by the sample provider rather than from assay-based typing.

Collaborating institutions collected whole blood in K2EDTA tubes following their own protocols. For TCRbeta analysis, collaborators shipped samples as frozen whole blood, isolated PBMCs, or DNA extracted from either of those sample types. The immunoSEQ Assay, a bias-controlled multiplex PCR, was used to amplify TCRbeta CDR3 regions from genomic DNA. Regarding the original processing steps: The number of nucleated cells in each sample was estimated by amplification of reference gene primers within the assay. Sequence reads were collapsed and filtered to measure the absolute abundance of every unique TCRbeta CDR3 rearrangement. For each sample, productive Simpson clonality was calculated by taking the square root of Simpson's diversity index across productive rearrangements. In its TCRdb copy, this immuneACCESS table keeps in-frame sequences only and misses some clones. Where compared with another copy, unresolved V genes explain less than half of these, and the others have no known cause. V, J and clone size are those of that table, while D and trimming were read from the DNA. A total of 150,000 or so clones appear in this sample, roughly 78% of them only once. Jointly, the top ten make up roughly 15% of the sample.

V loses 6 bases of germline sequence and J loses 8 bases, and the interval between the two ends is 19 bases. CDR1 and CDR2 are drawn from the germline V gene: SGHDN, FVKESK. The CDR3 contains 14 residues, cysteine and phenylalanine counted. The kept DNA is CDR3 alone, 42 bases in frame from the first base. Overall study outcomes, separate from this receptor: The amount of clinical and demographic metadata varied by source and participant and was provided uncurated.

Worth noting for this clone: The antigen it recognizes is unknown. The input lacks base qualities; no much larger clone sits a single base away.

The chain links TRBV14 with TRBJ1-2, with the D gene call left open. The receptor was isolated from a human donor with acute or convalescent COVID-19. The donor label of this sample is uncertain. Sequencing was carried out using peripheral blood. In nucleotide form, the sequence is TGTGCCAGCAGGCAGACCGGGCCTCGAGGGGGCTACACCTTC. This is translated as CASRQTGPRGGYTF.